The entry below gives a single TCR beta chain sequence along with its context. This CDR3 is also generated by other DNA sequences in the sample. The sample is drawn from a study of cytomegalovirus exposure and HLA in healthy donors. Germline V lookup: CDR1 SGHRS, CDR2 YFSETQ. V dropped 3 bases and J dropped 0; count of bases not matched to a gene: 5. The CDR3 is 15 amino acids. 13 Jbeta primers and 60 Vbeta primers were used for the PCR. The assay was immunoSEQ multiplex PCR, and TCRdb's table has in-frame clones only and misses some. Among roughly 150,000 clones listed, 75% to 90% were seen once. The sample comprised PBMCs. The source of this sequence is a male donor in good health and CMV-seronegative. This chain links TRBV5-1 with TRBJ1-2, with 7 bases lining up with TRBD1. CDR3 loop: CASSSQTGTNYGYTF. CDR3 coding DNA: TGCGCCAGCAGCTCGCAGACAGGGACTAACTATGGCTACACCTTC.